This paragraph covers one TCR beta chain sequence. Trimming at V came to 6 bases and at J to 6 bases, leaving 7 bases not matched to a gene. From germline, CDR1 is SNHLY and CDR2 FYNNEI. The CDR3 spans 13 residues. Generated by immunoSEQ multiplex PCR, the TCRdb table keeps only in-frame clones and is missing some. The sample comprises fewer than 250,000 clones, 70% to 90% of which are singletons, and 3% to 4.5% rests with the top ten. The sample originates from a study of blood T cell repertoires in COVID-19. The receptor's source is a woman in her forties with acute COVID-19. The chain couples TRBV2 to TRBJ1-1; 7 nucleotides agree with TRBD1. Sequenced material: PBMCs or T cells enriched from blood (not recorded which). CDR3 in DNA: TGTGCCAGCAGAACTACAGGGGAACCTGAAGCTTTCTTT. Residues: CASRTTGEPEAFF.